This T cell receptor beta chain was observed in a study of radiation and T cells in renal cell carcinoma. Looking at the study overall: Nephrectomy followed 15 Gy stereotactic body radiation by 4 weeks. General study results and limits: In blood, top tumor clones expanded by 2 weeks, shrinking by 4.

TCRdb's table, derived via immunoSEQ multiplex PCR, lists solely in-frame clones and lacks some. Of 90,000 to 100,000 clones in the sample, 70% to 90% were seen once. This sample's time point: baseline pretreatment blood. Indicated treatment: 15 Gy SBRT to primary tumor, nephrectomy 4 weeks later. Blood was sampled at baseline, 2 weeks and 4 weeks after SBRT. The CDR3 is 17 residues long. Germline V CDR1 and CDR2: KGHSH, LQKENI. V was clipped by 2 bases and J by 0 bases, with 14 bases between them. This clone came up a few times. What it binds is unknown. The TCR was taken from a man aged 45-65 years with renal cell carcinoma. The starting material was blood, obtained from a patient whose treatment included radiotherapy and nephrectomy. The chain is built from TRBV18 and TRBJ1-5; no clear D gene. CDR3 in DNA: TGTGCCAGCTCACCAGTTTTTAAGGGCTATAGCAATCAGCCCCAGCATTTT. It yields the protein CASSPVFKGYSNQPQHF. The full variable domain, with the rest looked up from reference TRBV18 and TRBJ1-5, is NAGVMQNPRHLVRRRGQEARLRCSPMKGHSHVYWYRQLPEEGLKFMVYLQKENIIDESGMPKERFSAEFPKEGPSILRIQQVVRGDSAAYFCASSPVFKGYSNQPQHFGDGTRLSIL.